Presented here are 24 T cell receptor beta chains from one specimen sequenced in a study of T cells after yellow fever vaccination. A single record per CDR3 protein comes from TCRdb applying MiXCR to the 5' RACE reads. Of 150,000 to 200,000 distinct CDR3 sequences in the sample, approximately 6.8% were seen once. Sequences were derived from CD4+ T cells sorted from PBMCs, sampled less than 6 days after the first yellow fever vaccination. The receptors stem from a man aged 18 to 29 who received the YFV17D yellow fever vaccine.

Ten or more counts support this clonotype. The chain is built from TRBV6-2 or TRBV6-3 and TRBJ1-5; D possibly corresponds to TRBD1 (5 bases). The germline CDR1 and CDR2 sequences are MNHEY and SVGEGT. CDR3 length: 13 amino acids. V was clipped by 2 bases and J by 5 bases, with 7 bases between them. The CDR3 sequence: CASSYVGDQPQHF. The CDR3 DNA follows: TGTGCCAGCAGTTACGTGGGGGATCAGCCCCAGCATTTT.

At least ten counts were recorded for this clonotype. This chain uses TRBV20-1 with TRBJ1-6, with TRBD1 matching over 8 bases. Germline lookup yields CDR1 DFQATT and CDR2 SNEGSKA (reference sequence). The CDR3 runs 14 residues. V was clipped by 1 base and J by 7 bases; unmatched bases: 3. DNA of the CDR3: TGCAGTGCTAGAGCAACAGGGGGGAATTCACCCCTCCACTTT. Translated: CSARATGGNSPLHF.

The chain uses TRBV4-1 and TRBJ2-5; D gene ambiguous. Trimming cost V 2 bases and J 5 bases, with 12 bases left between them. From germline, CDR1 is MGHRA and CDR2 YSYEKL. The CDR3 consists of 14 residues. The CDR3 DNA is TGCGCCAGCAGCCAAATCTCGTCTGGGGAGACCCAGTACTTC. This codes for CASSQISSGETQYF.

Many counts were recorded for this clonotype. The rearrangement links TRBV30 to TRBJ2-3, with D maybe TRBD2 (5 bases). Germline V gene data show CDR1 as GTSNPN and CDR2 as SVGIG (reference sequence). The CDR3 has 13 amino acids. The ends were cut back, 2 bases at V and 6 bases at J, with 12 bases in the middle. Here the CDR3 reads CAWSFGSVDTQYF. In DNA, the CDR3 is TGTGCCTGGAGTTTTGGTAGCGTCGATACGCAGTATTTT.

Concerning this clonotype itself: A read error may explain this, as a much larger clone is one base away. The rearrangement links TRBV6-5 to TRBJ1-2, with D possibly TRBD1 on 6 matching bases. CDR3 length: 15 residues. The V gene's germline CDR1 is MNHEY and CDR2 SVGAGI. The V gene lost 2 bases and the J gene lost 5 bases, with 15 bases spanning the gap. This chain's CDR3 is CASSYGMGARYGYTF. The DNA of the CDR3 is TGTGCCAGCAGTTACGGTATGGGGGCCAGATATGGCTACACCTTC.

This clonotype counts as medium-sized. V usage is TRBV5-1 and J usage is TRBJ2-1; 7 bases are a match to TRBD2. V trimming: 7 bases; J trimming: 9 bases; junction bases outside the gene matches: 10. The CDR3 is 13 amino acids. Looked up from germline, CDR1 is SGHRS and CDR2 is YFSETQ. In nucleotides, the CDR3 is TGCGCCAGCTTCCTGACGGGGGGAAGTGAGCAGTTCTTC. It translates to CASFLTGGSEQFF.

J is TRBJ2-5 and V is TRBV29-1; D unclear. Trimming shortened V by 4 bases and J by 5 bases, and 8 bases separated the two germline ends. Per germline, CDR1 SQVTM and CDR2 ANQGSEA. The CDR3 extends over 11 amino acids. The CDR3 loop is CSVGVTETQYF. DNA for the CDR3: TGCAGCGTTGGGGTCACGGAGACCCAGTACTTC.

There are a few counts of this clonotype. The junction does not match germline at one end; this may be a read error. The chain has TRBV7-7 and TRBJ2-5; no firm D call. CDR1 and CDR2 (germline): SSHAT, FNYEAQ (reference sequence). The CDR3 length is 12 residues. The CDR3 nucleotides are TGTGCTAGCAGCCCAGATTCGGGGACCCAGTACTTC. Translating it yields CASSPDSGTQYF.

J is TRBJ2-5 and V is TRBV20-1; the D gene is possibly TRBD2 (6 bases). Germline V gives CDR1 DFQATT, CDR2 SNEGSKA (reference sequence). Trimming stripped 4 bases from V and 5 bases from J, with 11 bases between. CDR3 length equals 12 residues. This chain's CDR3 is CSATGGTETQYF. In DNA, the CDR3 is TGCAGTGCTACCGGGGGAACGGAGACCCAGTACTTC.

This clonotype was observed at least ten times. The CDR3 DNA reads as TGTGCCAGCAGCTTAAGCCCGGACAGGGTGACGGAGCAGTACTTC. It is translated as CASSLSPDRVTEQYF. The chain has TRBV7-7 and TRBJ2-7, with TRBD1 matching 8 bases. Germline CDR1 and CDR2: SSHAT and FNYEAQ (reference sequence). V dropped 2 bases and J dropped 7; count of bases not matched to a gene: 10. This CDR3 is 15 amino acids long.

A few counts support this clonotype. This chain joins TRBV20-1 and TRBJ1-1; D is perhaps TRBD1 (6 bases). Germline CDR1 and CDR2: DFQATT and SNEGSKA (reference sequence). The CDR3 is made up of 16 amino acids. Here the CDR3 reads CGLKGGSVDMNTEAFF. The CDR3 nucleotides read TGCGGCCTTAAGGGGGGCTCGGTCGATATGAACACTGAAGCTTTCTTT.

This clonotype has at least ten counts. The J gene is TRBJ2-5, the V gene TRBV5-1; D ambiguous. This CDR3 is built from 13 residues. Per the germline V gene, CDR1 is SGHRS and CDR2 is YFSETQ. Trimming pared 4 bases from V and 4 bases from J, leaving 11 bases between. The DNA for the CDR3 is TGCGCCAGCAGCCCGCTTTGGGGAGAGACCCAGTACTTC. Translation: CASSPLWGETQYF.

This sequence joins TRBV5-1 and TRBJ2-1; TRBD2 might be the D (5 bases). Germline V gene data show CDR1 as SGHRS and CDR2 as YFSETQ. Trimming stripped 4 bases from V and 6 bases from J, with 17 bases between. CDR3 length: 15 residues. The CDR3, as DNA: TGCGCCAGCAGCCCCCTTCCGGGGTGGATCAATGAGCAGTTCTTC. Translation gives CASSPLPGWINEQFF.

This clonotype was found a few times. The rearrangement uses TRBV20-1 and TRBJ2-2; no reliable D call. Trimming shortened V by 3 bases and J by 0 bases, and 5 bases separated the two germline ends. Per the germline V gene, CDR1 is DFQATT and CDR2 is SNEGSKA (reference sequence). The CDR3 loop spans 13 amino acids. CDR3 sequence: CSARKANTGELFF. The DNA for the CDR3 is TGCAGTGCTAGGAAGGCGAACACCGGGGAGCTGTTTTTT.

This clonotype was recorded at least ten times. V and J are TRBV10-3 and TRBJ1-3; maybe TRBD1 (5 bases). The CDR3 consists of 12 residues. V lost 10 bases and J lost 0, with 7 bases in between. Germline V gene sequence: CDR1 ENHRY, CDR2 SYGVKD. This CDR3 is CATGSSGNTIYF. The CDR3 DNA sequence: TGTGCCACAGGGAGCTCTGGAAACACCATATATTTT.

This clonotype was detected a few times. The chain carries TRBV12-3 or TRBV12-4 and TRBJ2-2; D is unresolved. Trimming took 6 bases from V and 5 from J, leaving 13 bases between them. The CDR3 is made up of 14 amino acids. The DNA of the CDR3 is TGTGCCAGCAGCGGACCGCGGCGAACCGGGGAGCTGTTTTTT. It yields the protein CASSGPRRTGELFF.

This clonotype was picked up many times. V is TRBV9 and J is TRBJ2-1; D perhaps matches TRBD1 (5 bases). CDR3 length equals 16 residues. Germline V gives CDR1 SGDLS, CDR2 YYNGEE. The ends were cut back, 0 bases at V and 7 bases at J, with 17 bases in the middle. CDR3 in DNA: TGTGCCAGCAGCGTAGTGCAGGGATTCATGGGGAATGAGCAGTTCTTC. Translating gives CASSVVQGFMGNEQFF.

This clonotype was counted many times. The CDR3 sequence: CASSLTGQGSLVGEKLFF. The CDR3 nucleotides are TGCGCCAGCAGCTTGACGGGACAGGGGTCATTGGTGGGTGAAAAACTGTTTTTT. This chain connects TRBV5-1 to TRBJ1-4; 10 positions agree with TRBD1. This CDR3 comprises 18 residues. Trimming took 1 base from V and 7 from J; bases not matched to a gene: 13. Germline CDR1 reads SGHRS; CDR2 reads YFSETQ.

This clonotype was recorded a few times. The V gene is TRBV5-1, the J gene TRBJ1-1, with a weak D call TRBD1 (5 bases). Trimming stripped 4 bases from V and 7 bases from J, with 20 bases between. CDR1 SGHRS and CDR2 YFSETQ come from the germline V gene. There are 15 residues in the CDR3. DNA for the CDR3: TGCGCCAGCAGCGGTAATTCAGGGTTTGGCAGTGAAGCTTTCTTT. This codes for CASSGNSGFGSEAFF. Full variable domain (remainder filled in from reference TRBV5-1 and TRBJ1-1): KAGVTQTPRYLIKTRGQQVTLSCSPISGHRSVSWYQQTPGQGLQFLFEYFSETQRNKGNFPGRFSGRQFSNSRSEMNVSTLELGDSALYLCASSGNSGFGSEAFFGQGTRLTVV.

In this sample, this clonotype turned up many times. The chain is built from TRBV4-1 and TRBJ1-1; tentative D call: TRBD1 (6 bases). V was cut by 4 bases and J by 0 bases, with 12 bases left in between. The CDR3 is made up of 15 amino acids. Per germline, CDR1 MGHRA and CDR2 YSYEKL. Written as DNA, the CDR3 is TGCGCCAGCAGCCTGTACAGGGCCTTGAACACTGAAGCTTTCTTT. Translating it yields CASSLYRALNTEAFF.

In its sample, this clonotype was seen a few times. The V call is TRBV5-1, the J call TRBJ2-2; D is ambiguous. Trimming took off 1 base at V and 4 bases at J, with 14 bases between the two ends. Germline V lookup: CDR1 SGHRS, CDR2 YFSETQ. This CDR3 contains 16 residues. The DNA for the CDR3 is TGCGCCAGCAGCTTGTACTCAGAGGTTGGCACCGGGGAGCTGTTTTTT. Translating gives CASSLYSEVGTGELFF.

The V call is TRBV9, the J call TRBJ2-1; possibly TRBD1 for D (5 bases). V was clipped by 1 base and J by 1 base, with 9 bases between them. CDR1 and CDR2 (germline): SGDLS, YYNGEE. CDR3 length: 15 residues. The CDR3 DNA is TGTGCCAGCAGCGTACAGGGTAGATCCTACAATGAGCAGTTCTTC. Amino acid sequence: CASSVQGRSYNEQFF.

V is TRBV21-1 and J is TRBJ2-3; TRBD2 is the table's D call and was not checked against the DNA. TRBV21-1 corresponds to a pseudogene. The CDR3 runs to 18 residues. The CDR3 sequence is CASSLRLAGEQSTDTQYF. The DNA of the CDR3 is TGTGCCAGCAGTCTCAGACTAGCGGGGGAACAAAGCACAGATACGCAGTATTTT.

The chain combines TRBV20-1 with TRBJ1-3, with a possible D match to TRBD1 (6 bases). CDR1 and CDR2 (germline): DFQATT, SNEGSKA (reference sequence). V shed 6 bases and J shed 0 bases, with 12 bases lying between them. This CDR3 is built from 14 residues. This CDR3 is CSALLDSSGNTIYF. In nucleotides, the CDR3 is TGCAGTGCACTTTTGGACAGCTCTGGAAACACCATATATTTT.